This is a list of T cell receptor beta chains from one sample in a study of Ad26.COV2.S vaccination and SARS-CoV-2 variants. Using immunoSEQ multiplex PCR, the repertoire was profiled, and TCRdb retains in-frame clones only, with some absent. The sample has some 390,000 clones, approximately 91% seen once; the top ten hold 3% to 4.5%. The input for sequencing was peripheral blood, taken in a trial of Ad26.COV2.S vaccine versus placebo. The receptors were gathered from a person aged 18 to 65 who received the Ad26.COV2.S COVID-19 vaccine or a placebo. Each CDR3 is given with its conserved first and last residue. The order of the fields is clone size, D gene, V gene, J gene, CDR3 DNA, CDR3 protein. The D gene is left open where the match is weak. Rows give clone size only sometimes, using once, few, many, or a class for an expanded clone.

>-|TRBD1|TRBV9|TRBJ1-2
TGTGCCAGCAGCCACCCCGGGACAGGGAACTATGGCTACACCTTC
CASSHPGTGNYGYTF
>-|-|TRBV7-9|TRBJ1-1
TGTGCCAGCAGATTCCAGGGAGGGGACACTGAAGCTTTCTTT
CASRFQGGDTEAFF
>-|TRBD1|TRBV29-1|TRBJ1-2
TGCAGCGTTGGACAGGGCCCAGGGGATGGCTACACCTTC
CSVGQGPGDGYTF
>-|TRBD2|TRBV2|TRBJ2-2
TGTGCCAGCAATAGCGGGGGAGGGAACACCGGGGAGCTGTTTTTT
CASNSGGGNTGELFF
>-|-|TRBV5-1|TRBJ1-2
TGCGCCAGCAGCCCGGCCGGCTATGGCTACACCTTC
CASSPAGYGYTF
>-|-|TRBV9|TRBJ1-1
TGTGCCAGCAGCGTAGACGGGTTGCACACTGAAGCTTTCTTT
CASSVDGLHTEAFF
>many|TRBD1|TRBV2|TRBJ1-2
TGTGCCAGCTTTACTTACTCATTCCGGGACAGGGAACGCTACACCTTC
CASFTYSFRDRERYTF
>-|TRBD2|TRBV19|TRBJ2-3
TGTGCCAGCCAACTAGCGGGGGGATCAGATACGCAGTATTTT
CASQLAGGSDTQYF
>-|-|TRBV6-5|TRBJ2-2
TGTGCCAGCAGGACAGGTATAACGAACACCGGGGAGCTGTTTTTT
CASRTGITNTGELFF
>-|-|TRBV27|TRBJ1-1
TGTGCCAGCAGGAGGGGACGGAACACTGAAGCTTTCTTT
CASRRGRNTEAFF
>-|-|TRBV19|TRBJ2-1
TGTGCCAGTAGTATACAGGGCCACAATGAGCAGTTCTTC
CASSIQGHNEQFF
>-|-|TRBV7-2|TRBJ1-1
TGTGCCAGCAGCTTAGTTAGTACAGCCAAGGGGACTGAAGCTTTCTTT
CASSLVSTAKGTEAFF
>-|-|TRBV3-1/TRBV3-2|TRBJ1-3
TGTGCCAGCAGCCCGGACAGCGGAAACACCATATATTTT
CASSPDSGNTIYF
>-|-|TRBV28|TRBJ1-6
TGTGCCAGCAGGTCAGGGGCCGTCACAGGAAAAGATTCACCCCTCCACTTT
CASRSGAVTGKDSPLHF
>-|-|TRBV20-1|TRBJ1-1
TGCAGTGCTAGTACGGGGGACACTGAAGCTTTCTTT
CSASTGDTEAFF
>-|-|TRBV28|TRBJ2-1
TGTGCCAGCAGTTTAGTGGGAACAGGGAAGGACGCTGAGCAGTTCTTC
CASSLVGTGKDAEQFF
>once|-|TRBV5-5|TRBJ2-5
TGTGCCAGCAGCAGCGGCCCAGAGACCCAGTACTTC
CASSSGPETQYF
>-|-|TRBV3-1/TRBV3-2|TRBJ1-2
TGTGCCAGCCATCTCAGGGGCTCGGACTATGGCTACACCTTC
CASHLRGSDYGYTF
>-|-|TRBV2|TRBJ1-1
TGTGCCAGCAGTGAGCAGGGGCCAAAGAACACTGAAGCTTTCTTT
CASSEQGPKNTEAFF
>-|-|TRBV6-5|TRBJ1-1
TGTGCCAGCAGTTACCGGGCAGACGGCACTGAAGCTTTCTTT
CASSYRADGTEAFF
>-|-|TRBV19|TRBJ2-7
TGTGCCAGTAGTGCGTCTCATTCGGGCTACGAGCAGTACTTC
CASSASHSGYEQYF
>once|-|TRBV6-1|TRBJ2-7
TGTGCCAGCAGTGAAATCAGGGAAGTGGGCGAGCAGTACTTC
CASSEIREVGEQYF
>once|TRBD1|TRBV5-5|TRBJ1-1
TGTGCCAGCAGCCCCTGGACAGGGGTCGGGGGTAGAAAGACTGAAGCTTTCTTT
CASSPWTGVGGRKTEAFF
>-|-|TRBV7-8|TRBJ1-1
TGTGCCAGCAGCTTAAACCCCCGGATGGGAGGTAGCACTGAAGCTTTCTTT
CASSLNPRMGGSTEAFF
>-|-|TRBV19|TRBJ2-7
TGTGCCAGTACCCCCGTAGGAGGAGTCCACGAGCAGTACTTC
CASTPVGGVHEQYF
>-|-|TRBV4-2|TRBJ2-5
TGTGCCAGCAGCACCGACAGCAAAGAGACCCAGTACTTC
CASSTDSKETQYF
>-|TRBD2|TRBV18|TRBJ2-5
TGTGCCAGCTCACCCCGAGCGGGGGGTACCCAAGAGACCCAGTACTTC
CASSPRAGGTQETQYF
>once|-|TRBV7-2|TRBJ1-4
TGTGCCAGCAGCTTAGTAACCCACGGTTGGGAAAAACTGTTTTTT
CASSLVTHGWEKLFF
>-|TRBD2|TRBV13|TRBJ2-2
TGTGCCAGCAGCCAACCCCCGGGACTAGCGAGCCTGGGGACCGGGGAGCTGTTTTTT
CASSQPPGLASLGTGELFF
>-|-|TRBV9|TRBJ1-3
TGTGCCAGCAGCGTAGAGGCAAGCTCTGGAAACACCATATATTTT
CASSVEASSGNTIYF
>-|TRBD1|TRBV7-9|TRBJ1-2
TGTGCCAGCAGCTTACCCCAGACAGGGGGTTATGGCTACACCTTC
CASSLPQTGGYGYTF
>-|TRBD1|TRBV5-4|TRBJ2-7
TGTGCCAGCAGCTCCCGGACAGGGGGCTCCTACGAGCAGTACTTC
CASSSRTGGSYEQYF
>-|TRBD1|TRBV9|TRBJ2-5
TGTGCCAGCAGCTCCACGACAGGGGGCATGGAGACCCAGTACTTC
CASSSTTGGMETQYF
>-|-|TRBV6-6|TRBJ1-1
TGTGCCAGCAGTCAATTTGTGAACACTGAAGCTTTCTTT
CASSQFVNTEAFF
>-|-|TRBV19|TRBJ2-7
TGTGCCAGTAGTACCCGGGACTCCTCCTACGAGCAGTACTTC
CASSTRDSSYEQYF
>-|TRBD1|TRBV4-2|TRBJ2-7
TGTGCCAGCAGCCAAGAAGTAAGACAGGGCTACGAGCAGTACTTC
CASSQEVRQGYEQYF
>-|TRBD2|TRBV10-3|TRBJ2-5
TGTGCCACCCGCCCCCGGACTAGCGGGGGAAGTAGAGAGACCCAGTACTTC
CATRPRTSGGSRETQYF
>-|TRBD1|TRBV27|TRBJ2-1
TGTGCCAGCAGCCTTAGGGGGCCGGGTGAGCAGTTCTTC
CASSLRGPGEQFF
>-|-|TRBV7-8|TRBJ1-5
TGTGCCAGCAGCTTAGGTTCCGTGGCACAGCATTTT
CASSLGSVAQHF
>-|-|TRBV9|TRBJ1-1
TGTGCCAGCAGCGTAGGGGGCAGGGAGGGCACTGAAGCTTTCTTT
CASSVGGREGTEAFF